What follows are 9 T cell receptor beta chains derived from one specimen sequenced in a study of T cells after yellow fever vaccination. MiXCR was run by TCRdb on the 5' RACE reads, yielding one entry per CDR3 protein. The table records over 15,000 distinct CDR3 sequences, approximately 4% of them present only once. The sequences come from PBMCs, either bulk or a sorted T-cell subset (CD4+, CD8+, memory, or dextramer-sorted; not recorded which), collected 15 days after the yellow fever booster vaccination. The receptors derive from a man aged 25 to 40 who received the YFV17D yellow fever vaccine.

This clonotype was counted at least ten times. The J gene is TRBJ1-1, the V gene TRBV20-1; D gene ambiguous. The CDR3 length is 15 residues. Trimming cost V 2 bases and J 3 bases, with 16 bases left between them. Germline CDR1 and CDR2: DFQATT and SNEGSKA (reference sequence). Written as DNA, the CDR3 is TGCAGTGCTAGACCTTACAGCCTCCGAGACACTGAAGCTTTCTTT. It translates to CSARPYSLRDTEAFF.

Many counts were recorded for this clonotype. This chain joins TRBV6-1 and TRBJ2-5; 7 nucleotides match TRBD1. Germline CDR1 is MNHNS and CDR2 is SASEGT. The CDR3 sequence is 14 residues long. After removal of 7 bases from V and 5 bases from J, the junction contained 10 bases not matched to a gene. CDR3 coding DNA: TGTGCCAGCATCCTCGGGACAGAATGGGAGACCCAGTACTTC. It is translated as CASILGTEWETQYF.

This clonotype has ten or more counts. CDR3 DNA: TGTGCCAGCAGCCCTCGACAGGGGAGGTCCACAGATACGCAGTATTTT. Translated, it gives CASSPRQGRSTDTQYF. The chain employs TRBV7-9 and TRBJ2-3, with 8 bases identical to TRBD1. The V gene's germline CDR1 is SEHNR and CDR2 FQNEAQ (reference sequence). Unmatched junction bases numbered 9, after V lost 5 bases and J lost 2 bases. This CDR3 region has 16 residues.

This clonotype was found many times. CDR3: CASSRTTYNEQFF. The CDR3 region has the DNA TGTGCCAGCAGCAGGACTACCTACAATGAGCAGTTCTTC. J is TRBJ2-1 and V is TRBV14; TRBD2 might be the D (6 bases). The CDR3 totals 13 residues. The germline V and J ends were trimmed by 5 bases and 2 bases, with 7 bases remaining between them. The germline CDR1 and CDR2 sequences are SGHDN and FVKESK.

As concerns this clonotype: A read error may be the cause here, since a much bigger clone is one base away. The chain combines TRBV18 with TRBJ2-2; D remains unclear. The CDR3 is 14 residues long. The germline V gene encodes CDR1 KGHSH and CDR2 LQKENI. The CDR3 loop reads CASSPPSSTWELFF. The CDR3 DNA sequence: TGTGCCAGCTCACCACCCTCGAGCACCTGGGAGCTGTTTTTT.

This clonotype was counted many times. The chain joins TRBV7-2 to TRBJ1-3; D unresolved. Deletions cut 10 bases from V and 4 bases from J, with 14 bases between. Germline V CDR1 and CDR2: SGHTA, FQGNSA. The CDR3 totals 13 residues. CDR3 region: CAITRQEGNTIYF. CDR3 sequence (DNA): TGTGCCATTACCAGGCAGGAAGGAAACACCATATATTTT.

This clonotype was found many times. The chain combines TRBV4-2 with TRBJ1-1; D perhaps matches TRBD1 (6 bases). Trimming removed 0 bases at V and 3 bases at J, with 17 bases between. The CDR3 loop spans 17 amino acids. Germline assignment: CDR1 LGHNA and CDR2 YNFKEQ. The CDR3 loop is CASSQDGWGGVDTEAFF. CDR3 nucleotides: TGTGCCAGCAGCCAAGATGGGTGGGGGGGCGTCGACACTGAAGCTTTCTTT.

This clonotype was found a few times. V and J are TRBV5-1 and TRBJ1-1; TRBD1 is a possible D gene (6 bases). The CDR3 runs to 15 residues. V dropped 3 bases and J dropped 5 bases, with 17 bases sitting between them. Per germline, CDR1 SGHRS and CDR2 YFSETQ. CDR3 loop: CASSYAPGEETEAFF. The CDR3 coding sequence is TGCGCCAGCAGCTACGCCCCAGGGGAGGAAACTGAAGCTTTCTTT.

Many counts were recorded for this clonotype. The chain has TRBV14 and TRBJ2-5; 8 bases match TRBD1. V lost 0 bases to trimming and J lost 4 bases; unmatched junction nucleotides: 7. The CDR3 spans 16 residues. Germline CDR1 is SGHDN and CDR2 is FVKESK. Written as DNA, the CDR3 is TGTGCCAGCAGCCAAGATTGGACAGGGCCGGGAGAGACCCAGTACTTC. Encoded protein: CASSQDWTGPGETQYF.